This T cell receptor (beta chain) was retrieved from a study of siplizumab effects on memory and regulatory T cells. Findings and caveats of the study: Suppressive activity of Tregs proliferating in siplizumab cultures remained unconfirmed.

The V end lost 0 bases, the J end lost 10 bases, and 8 bases lay between the germline ends. The CDR3 contains 12 residues. In germline, CDR1 is SGHDT, CDR2 YYEEEE. Turning to this clone: The target antigen is unknown.

Only in-frame clones appear in the TCRdb table, and some are missing; sequencing was by immunoSEQ multiplex PCR. The data show over 100,000 clones, 93% seen once. V gene TRBV5-6 combines with J gene TRBJ2-1; D not certain. Sequencing was done on a sample of non-Treg CD4+ T cells sorted from blood. The clonotype comes from a human donor in good health. CDR3 bases: TGTGCCAGCAGCTTGGCGGTCGGCGAGCAGTTCTTC. Amino acid sequence: CASSLAVGEQFF. The full variable domain, rest sourced from reference TRBV5-6 and TRBJ2-1, is DAGVTQSPTHLIKTRGQQVTLRCSPKSGHDTVSWYQQALGQGPQFIFQYYEEEERQRGNFPDRFSGHQFPNYSSELNVNALLLGDSALYLCASSLAVGEQFFGPGTRLTVL.